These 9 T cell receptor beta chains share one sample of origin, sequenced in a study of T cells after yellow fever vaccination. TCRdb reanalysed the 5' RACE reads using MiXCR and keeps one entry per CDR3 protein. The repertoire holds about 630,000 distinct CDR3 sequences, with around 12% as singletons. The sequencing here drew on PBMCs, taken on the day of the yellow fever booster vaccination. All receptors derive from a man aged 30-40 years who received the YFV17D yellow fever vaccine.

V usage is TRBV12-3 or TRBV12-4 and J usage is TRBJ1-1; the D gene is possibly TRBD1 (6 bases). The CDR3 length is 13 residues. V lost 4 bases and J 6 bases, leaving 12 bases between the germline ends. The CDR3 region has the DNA TGTGCCAGCAGTTCTTTGGCAGGGGCTGAAGCTTTCTTT. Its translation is CASSSLAGAEAFF.

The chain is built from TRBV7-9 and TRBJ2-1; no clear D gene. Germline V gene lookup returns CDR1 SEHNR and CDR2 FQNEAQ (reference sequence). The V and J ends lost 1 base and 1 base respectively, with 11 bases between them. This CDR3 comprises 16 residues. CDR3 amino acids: CASSLVRLGSYNEQFF. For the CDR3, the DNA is TGTGCCAGCAGCTTAGTAAGGCTAGGGTCCTACAATGAGCAGTTCTTC.

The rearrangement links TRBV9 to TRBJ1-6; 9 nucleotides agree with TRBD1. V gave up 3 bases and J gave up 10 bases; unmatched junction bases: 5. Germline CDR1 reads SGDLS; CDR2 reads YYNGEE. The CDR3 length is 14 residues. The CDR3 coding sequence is TGTGCCAGCAGCGCCGGGACAGGGCAATCACCCCTCCACTTT. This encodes CASSAGTGQSPLHF.

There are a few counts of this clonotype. Here the CDR3 reads CASSTRPADTQYF. The DNA for the CDR3 is TGTGCCAGCAGCACTAGACCCGCAGATACGCAGTATTTT. The V gene is TRBV9, the J gene TRBJ2-3; TRBD2 is a possible D gene (5 bases). The germline gives CDR1 SGDLS, CDR2 YYNGEE. V lost 4 bases to trimming and J lost 4 bases, with 10 bases between them. CDR3 size: 13 residues.

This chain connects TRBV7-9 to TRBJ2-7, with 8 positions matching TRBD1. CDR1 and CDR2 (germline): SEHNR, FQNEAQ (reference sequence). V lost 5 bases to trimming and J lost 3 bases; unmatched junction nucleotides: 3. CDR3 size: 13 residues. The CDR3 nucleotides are TGTGCCAGCAGCGGAACAGGGGGCTACGAGCAGTACTTC. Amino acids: CASSGTGGYEQYF.

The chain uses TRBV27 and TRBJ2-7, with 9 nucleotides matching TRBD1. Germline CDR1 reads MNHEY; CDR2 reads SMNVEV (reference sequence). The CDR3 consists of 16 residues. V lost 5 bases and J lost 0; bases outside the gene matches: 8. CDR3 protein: CASSTRQGQGSYEQYF. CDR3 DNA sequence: TGTGCCAGCAGTACCAGACAGGGACAGGGCTCCTACGAGCAGTACTTC.

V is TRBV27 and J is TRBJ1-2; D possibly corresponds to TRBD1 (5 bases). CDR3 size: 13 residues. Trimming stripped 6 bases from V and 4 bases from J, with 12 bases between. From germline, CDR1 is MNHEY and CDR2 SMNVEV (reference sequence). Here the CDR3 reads CASSYGGPYGYTF. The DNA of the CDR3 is TGTGCCAGCAGCTACGGGGGACCCTATGGCTACACCTTC.

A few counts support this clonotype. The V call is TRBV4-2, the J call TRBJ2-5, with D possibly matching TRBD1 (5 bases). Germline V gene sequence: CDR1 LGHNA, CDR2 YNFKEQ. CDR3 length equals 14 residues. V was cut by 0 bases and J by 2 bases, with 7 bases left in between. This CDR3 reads CASSQEQGQETQYF. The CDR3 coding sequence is TGTGCCAGCAGCCAAGAGCAGGGACAAGAGACCCAGTACTTC.

CDR3 bases: TGCGCCAGCAGCGTGACCGGGACTAGCGGGATATATGAGCAGTTCTTC. Its protein product is CASSVTGTSGIYEQFF. The V call is TRBV5-1, the J call TRBJ2-1; TRBD2 aligns across 13 bases. The CDR3 contains 16 residues. J lost 8 bases, V lost 4 bases, and 9 bases had no gene match. In germline, CDR1 is SGHRS, CDR2 YFSETQ.